This T cell receptor (beta chain) emerged from a study of OX40 agonist ivuxolimab in advanced cancers. Across the study: Patients received ivuxolimab, an agonistic anti-OX40 (CD134) antibody. Partial responses were achieved by three patients, of whom one had hepatocellular carcinoma and two had cutaneous melanoma. Points from the study as a whole: Clonal expansion was seen in CD4+ and CD8+ blood T cells by week 6 at 0.1 to 3.0 mg/kg. Patients who responded partially at 0.1-3.0 mg/kg showed clonal expansion ranking among the lowest.

A note on this clone: Its target is not known.

Clones were sequenced by immunoSEQ multiplex PCR, and TCRdb holds only the in-frame ones, with some missing. Found here are about 76,000 clones, about 91% of them singletons; the top ten hold roughly 0.19%. The CDR3 has 15 residues. Germline V lookup: CDR1 SGHAT, CDR2 FQDESV (reference sequence). V lost 5 bases and J lost 0, with 12 bases in between. The sequence derives from an adult with an advanced solid tumor such as melanoma, head and neck, liver or kidney cancer. V usage is TRBV11-1 and J usage is TRBJ2-3; D not certain. The sequencing here drew on CD4+ or CD8+ T cells sorted from blood, taken in a trial of the OX40 agonist ivuxolimab. The CDR3 nucleotides read TGTGCCAGCAGCCCAATGCAACTGAGCACAGATACGCAGTATTTT. This translates into CASSPMQLSTDTQYF.